This TCR beta chain was obtained from a study of shared clonotypes between healthy human individuals. The CDR3 has 15 amino acids. V lost 4 bases and J lost 2; bases outside the gene matches: 5. The germline V gene has CDR1 SGHDT and CDR2 YYEEEE. It was about 84 million PBMCs that unsorted samples used for genomic DNA. Repertoires were generated with immunoSEQ multiplex PCR, while TCRdb's copy carries only in-frame clones and drops some. The data contain around 500,000 clones, roughly four fifths of them singletons. This clone turned up a few times. Other DNA sequences of this sample code for an identical CDR3.

The genes are TRBV5-6 and TRBJ1-3, with 8 nucleotides matching TRBD1. Specimen: PBMCs. The TCR sequence derives from a middle-aged woman in good health. Some clones in this sample may be carry-over from other donors' samples. CDR3 sequence reads: CASSPTGGTGNTIYF. CDR3 coding DNA: TGTGCCAGCAGCCCTACAGGGGGAACTGGAAACACCATATATTTT.